This T cell receptor (beta chain) was captured by sequencing in a study of tumor-infiltrating lymphocytes in localized non-small cell lung cancer. The CDR3 consists of 15 residues. Trimming removed 6 bases from V and 0 bases from J, with 15 bases in between. Germline CDR1 reads MDHEN; CDR2 reads SYDVKM. The method was immunoSEQ multiplex PCR; TCRdb's version includes in-frame clones alone and lacks a portion of them. The sample holds about 10,000 clones; 50% to 75% are singletons and the top ten take approximately 10%. Study conclusions and caveats: Not all patients were TCR sequenced, owing to tissue quantity. Each assay used a separate piece of the same tissue. No T-cell fraction difference was seen between IM1 and IM2 tumors.

As for this clone: Its target is unknown.

This receptor was obtained from a human donor with non-small cell lung cancer. Sequencing used uninvolved lung tissue not adjacent to the tumor. The chain carries TRBV28 and TRBJ2-7; D possibly corresponds to TRBD2 (5 bases). The DNA of the CDR3 is TGTGCCAGCAGCTCCCCCACGGGGATCTCCTACGAGCAGTACTTC. Protein product: CASSSPTGISYEQYF.